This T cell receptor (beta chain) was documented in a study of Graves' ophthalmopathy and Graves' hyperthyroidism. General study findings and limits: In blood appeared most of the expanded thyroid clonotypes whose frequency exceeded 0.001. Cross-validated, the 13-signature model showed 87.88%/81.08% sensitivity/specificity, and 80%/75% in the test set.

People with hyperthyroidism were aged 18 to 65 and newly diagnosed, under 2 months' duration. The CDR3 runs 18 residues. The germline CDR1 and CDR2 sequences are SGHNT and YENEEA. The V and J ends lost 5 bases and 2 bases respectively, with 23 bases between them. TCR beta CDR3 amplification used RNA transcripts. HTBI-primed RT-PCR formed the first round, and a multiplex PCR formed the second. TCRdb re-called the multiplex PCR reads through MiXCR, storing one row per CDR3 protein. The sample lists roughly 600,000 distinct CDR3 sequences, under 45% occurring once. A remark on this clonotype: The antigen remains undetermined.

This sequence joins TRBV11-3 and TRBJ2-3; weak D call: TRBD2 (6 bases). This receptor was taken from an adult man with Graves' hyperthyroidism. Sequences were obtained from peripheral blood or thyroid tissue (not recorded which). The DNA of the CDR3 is TGTGCCAGCAGCGACTCAACCGGAGGGGCTATTAACACAGATACGCAGTATTTT. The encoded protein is CASSDSTGGAINTDTQYF.